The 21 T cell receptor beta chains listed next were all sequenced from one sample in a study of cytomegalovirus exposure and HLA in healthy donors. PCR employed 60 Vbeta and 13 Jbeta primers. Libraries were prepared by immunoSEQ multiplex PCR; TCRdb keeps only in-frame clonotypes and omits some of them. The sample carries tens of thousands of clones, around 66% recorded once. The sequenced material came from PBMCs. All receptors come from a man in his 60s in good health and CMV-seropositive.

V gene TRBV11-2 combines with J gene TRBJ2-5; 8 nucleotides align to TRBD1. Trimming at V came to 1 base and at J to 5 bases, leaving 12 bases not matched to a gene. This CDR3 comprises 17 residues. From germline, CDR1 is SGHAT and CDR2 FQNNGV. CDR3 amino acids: CASSLVFGQGKEETQYF. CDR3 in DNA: TGTGCCAGCAGCTTAGTATTTGGACAGGGAAAGGAGGAGACCCAGTACTTC. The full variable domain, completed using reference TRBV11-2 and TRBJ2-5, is EAGVAQSPRYKIIEKRQSVAFWCNPISGHATLYWYQQILGQGPKLLIQFQNNGVVDDSQLPKDRFSAERLKGVDSTLKIQPAKLEDSAVYLCASSLVFGQGKEETQYFGPGTRLLVL.

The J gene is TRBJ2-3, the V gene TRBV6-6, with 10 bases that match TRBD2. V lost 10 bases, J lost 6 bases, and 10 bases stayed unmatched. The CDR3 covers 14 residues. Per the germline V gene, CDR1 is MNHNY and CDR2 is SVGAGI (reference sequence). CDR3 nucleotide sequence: TGTGCCACAAGGGTCCTAGCGGGAGCCGATACGCAGTATTTT. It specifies CATRVLAGADTQYF.

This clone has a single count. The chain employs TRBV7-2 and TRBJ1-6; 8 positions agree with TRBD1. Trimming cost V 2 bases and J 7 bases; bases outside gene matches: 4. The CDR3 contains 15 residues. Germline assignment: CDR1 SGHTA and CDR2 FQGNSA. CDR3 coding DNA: TGTGCCAGCAGCTTAAATCAGGGGGCAAATTCACCCCTCCACTTT. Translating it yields CASSLNQGANSPLHF.

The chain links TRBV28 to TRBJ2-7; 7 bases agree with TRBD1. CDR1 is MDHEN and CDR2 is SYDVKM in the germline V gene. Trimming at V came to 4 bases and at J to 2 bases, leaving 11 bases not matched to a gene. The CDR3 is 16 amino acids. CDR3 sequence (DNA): TGTGCCAGCAGTTCGATACAGGGGATCCCAACCTACGAGCAGTACTTC. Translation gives CASSSIQGIPTYEQYF.

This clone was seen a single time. The CDR3 here is CASSLATDRLNTEAFF. The CDR3 nucleotides are TGTGCCAGCAGCTTAGCCACCGACAGACTGAACACTGAAGCTTTCTTT. This chain links TRBV7-2 with TRBJ1-1; D is possibly TRBD1 (5 bases). The CDR3 covers 16 residues. Germline assignment: CDR1 SGHTA and CDR2 FQGNSA. Trimming left V 0 bases short and J 0 bases short, with 11 bases between. The full variable domain, in which reference TRBV7-2 and TRBJ1-1 provide the parts outside the CDR3, is GAGVSQSPSNKVTEKGKDVELRCDPISGHTALYWYRQSLGQGLEFLIYFQGNSAPDKSGLPSDRFSAERTGGSVSTLTIQRTQQEDSAVYLCASSLATDRLNTEAFFGQGTRLTVV.

DNA for the CDR3: TGTGCCAGCAGTTCACCAGCGGGGGGCTCCTTCTTT. It encodes CASSSPAGGSFF. V usage is TRBV28 and J usage is TRBJ1-1; a weak D match, TRBD1 (6 bases). The CDR3 is made up of 12 amino acids. Trimming left V 4 bases short and J 14 bases short, with 17 bases between. Germline V gene sequence: CDR1 MDHEN, CDR2 SYDVKM.

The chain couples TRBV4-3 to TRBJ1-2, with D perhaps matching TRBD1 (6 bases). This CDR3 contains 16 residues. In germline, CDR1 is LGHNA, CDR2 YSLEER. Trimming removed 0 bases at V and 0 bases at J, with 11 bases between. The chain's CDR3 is CASSQDTGQANYGYTF. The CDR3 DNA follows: TGCGCCAGCAGCCAAGACACAGGGCAAGCTAACTATGGCTACACCTTC.

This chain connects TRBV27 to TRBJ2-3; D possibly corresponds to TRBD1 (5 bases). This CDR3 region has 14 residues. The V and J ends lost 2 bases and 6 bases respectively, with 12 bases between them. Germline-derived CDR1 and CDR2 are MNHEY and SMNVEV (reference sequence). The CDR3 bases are TGTGCCAGCAGTTTAGGGCTAGGGGCGGATACGCAGTATTTT. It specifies CASSLGLGADTQYF.

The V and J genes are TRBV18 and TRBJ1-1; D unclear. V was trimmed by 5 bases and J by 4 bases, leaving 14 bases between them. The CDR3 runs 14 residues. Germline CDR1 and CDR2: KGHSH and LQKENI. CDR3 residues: CASSSSRGGTEAFF. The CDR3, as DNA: TGTGCCAGCTCATCCTCCCGGGGAGGCACTGAAGCTTTCTTT.

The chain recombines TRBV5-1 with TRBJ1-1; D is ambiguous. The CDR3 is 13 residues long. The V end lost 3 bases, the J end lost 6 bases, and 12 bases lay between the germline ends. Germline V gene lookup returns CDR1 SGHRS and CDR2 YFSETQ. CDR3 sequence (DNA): TGCGCCAGCAGCTCTGGACTTGTAGCTGAAGCTTTCTTT. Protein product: CASSSGLVAEAFF.

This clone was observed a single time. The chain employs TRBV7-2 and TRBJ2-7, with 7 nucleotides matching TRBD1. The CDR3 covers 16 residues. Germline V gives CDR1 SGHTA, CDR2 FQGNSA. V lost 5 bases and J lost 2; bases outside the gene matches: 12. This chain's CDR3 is CASSPSRTGLTYEQYF. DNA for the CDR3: TGTGCCAGCAGCCCTTCCAGGACAGGACTCACCTACGAGCAGTACTTC.

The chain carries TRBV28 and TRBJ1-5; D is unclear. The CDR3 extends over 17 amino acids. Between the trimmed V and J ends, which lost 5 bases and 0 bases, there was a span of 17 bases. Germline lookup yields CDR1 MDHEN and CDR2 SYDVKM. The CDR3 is CASSGEEGLNSNQPQHF. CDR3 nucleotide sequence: TGTGCCAGCAGTGGGGAGGAGGGTCTTAATAGCAATCAGCCCCAGCATTTT.

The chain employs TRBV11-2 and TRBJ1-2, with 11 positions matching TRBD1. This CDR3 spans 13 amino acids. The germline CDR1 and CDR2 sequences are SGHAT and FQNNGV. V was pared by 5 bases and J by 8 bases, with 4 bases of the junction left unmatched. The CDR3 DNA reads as TGTGCCAGCAGCCCGGACAGGGGGCTCGGCTACACCTTC. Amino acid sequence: CASSPDRGLGYTF.

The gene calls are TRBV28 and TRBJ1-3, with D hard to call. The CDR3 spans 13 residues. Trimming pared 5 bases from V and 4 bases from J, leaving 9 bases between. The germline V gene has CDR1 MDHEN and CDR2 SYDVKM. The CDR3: CASSIPKGNTIYF. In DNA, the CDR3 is TGTGCCAGCAGTATCCCTAAGGGAAACACCATATATTTT.

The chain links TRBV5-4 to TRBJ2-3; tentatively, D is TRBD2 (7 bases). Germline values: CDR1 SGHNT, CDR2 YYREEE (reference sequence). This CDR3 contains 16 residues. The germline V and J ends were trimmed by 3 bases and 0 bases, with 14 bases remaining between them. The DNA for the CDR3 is TGTGCCAGCAGCTGGGGGGGCTCTTTTAGCACAGATACGCAGTATTTT. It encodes CASSWGGSFSTDTQYF.

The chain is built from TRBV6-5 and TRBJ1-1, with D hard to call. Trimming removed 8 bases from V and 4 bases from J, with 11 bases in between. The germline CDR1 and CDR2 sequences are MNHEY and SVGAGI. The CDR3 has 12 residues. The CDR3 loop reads CASFLSSTEAFF. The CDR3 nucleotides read TGTGCCAGCTTCTTGTCCAGCACTGAAGCTTTCTTT.

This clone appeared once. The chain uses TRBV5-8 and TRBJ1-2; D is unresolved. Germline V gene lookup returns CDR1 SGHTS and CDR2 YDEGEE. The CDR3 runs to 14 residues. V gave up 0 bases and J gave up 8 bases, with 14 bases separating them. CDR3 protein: CASSLVGGWNGYTF. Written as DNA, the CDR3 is TGTGCCAGCAGCTTGGTTGGCGGCTGGAACGGCTACACCTTC.

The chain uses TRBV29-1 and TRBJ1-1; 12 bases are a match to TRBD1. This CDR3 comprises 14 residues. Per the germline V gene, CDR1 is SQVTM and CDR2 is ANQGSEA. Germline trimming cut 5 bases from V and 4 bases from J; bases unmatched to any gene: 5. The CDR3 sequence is CSVRGQGASTEAFF. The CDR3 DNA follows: TGCAGCGTTAGGGGACAGGGGGCGAGCACTGAAGCTTTCTTT.

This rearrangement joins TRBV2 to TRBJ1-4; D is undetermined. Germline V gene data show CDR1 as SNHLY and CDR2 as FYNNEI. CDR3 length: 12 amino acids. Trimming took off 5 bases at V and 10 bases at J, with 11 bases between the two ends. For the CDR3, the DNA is TGTGCCAGCAGTTTACGGGGTACAAAACTGTTTTTT. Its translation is CASSLRGTKLFF.

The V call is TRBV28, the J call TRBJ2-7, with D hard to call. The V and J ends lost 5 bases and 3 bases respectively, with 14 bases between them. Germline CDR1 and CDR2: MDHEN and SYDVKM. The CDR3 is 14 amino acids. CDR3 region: CASSPTRQVYEQYF. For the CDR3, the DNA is TGTGCCAGCAGTCCTACCCGACAAGTCTACGAGCAGTACTTC. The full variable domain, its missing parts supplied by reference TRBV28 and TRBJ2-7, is DVKVTQSSRYLVKRTGEKVFLECVQDMDHENMFWYRQDPGLGLRLIYFSYDVKMKEKGDIPEGYSVSREKKERFSLILESASTNQTSMYLCASSPTRQVYEQYFGPGTRLTVT.

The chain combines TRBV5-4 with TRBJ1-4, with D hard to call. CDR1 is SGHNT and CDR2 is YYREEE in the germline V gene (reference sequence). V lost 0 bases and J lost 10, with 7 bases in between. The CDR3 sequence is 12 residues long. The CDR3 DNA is TGTGCCAGCAGCTTGGACTTTAGAAAACTGTTTTTT. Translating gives CASSLDFRKLFF.